These 11 T cell receptor beta chains were sequenced from one sample in a study of T cell repertoires in cytomegalovirus infection. One entry per CDR3 protein results from TCRdb running MiXCR on the reads. Of around 280,000 distinct CDR3 sequences in the sample, about 9.1% are singletons; the top ten hold less than 3%. Material: PBMCs. The source is a human donor in good health (CMV status not recorded). Some clones in this sample may be carry-over from other donors' samples.

There are many counts of this clonotype. The gene calls are TRBV7-2 and TRBJ2-5, with 7 bases identical to TRBD1. Germline assignment: CDR1 SGHTA and CDR2 FQGNSA. The CDR3 is 13 amino acids. Trimming removed 6 bases from V and 4 bases from J; junction bases left unmatched: 5. CDR3 sequence reads: CASRVQGRETQYF. The CDR3 DNA reads as TGTGCCAGCAGAGTACAGGGGCGAGAGACCCAGTACTTC.

This clonotype was counted at least ten times. The CDR3 loop reads CASSRPEQGNGYTF. Here the CDR3 DNA reads TGTGCCAGCAGCCGTCCAGAGCAGGGAAATGGCTACACCTTC. The rearrangement joins TRBV4-2 to TRBJ1-2; D perhaps matches TRBD1 (5 bases). Trimming left V 4 bases short and J 6 bases short, with 15 bases between. The CDR3 loop spans 14 amino acids. Per germline, CDR1 LGHNA and CDR2 YNFKEQ.

The sample holds many counts of this clonotype. The chain joins TRBV28 to TRBJ1-2; no clear D. V gave up 6 bases and J gave up 4 bases, with 9 bases separating them. The germline V gene has CDR1 MDHEN and CDR2 SYDVKM. This CDR3 is built from 12 residues. The CDR3 nucleotides read TGTGCCAGCAGCTTACAGCCCTATGGCTACACCTTC. Its translation: CASSLQPYGYTF.

This clonotype was counted a few times. The rearrangement joins TRBV7-9 to TRBJ1-5; a weak D match, TRBD1 (6 bases). Between the trimmed V and J ends, which lost 1 base and 3 bases, there was a span of 13 bases. CDR1 is SEHNR and CDR2 is FQNEAQ in the germline V gene (reference sequence). The CDR3 sequence is 16 residues long. Written as DNA, the CDR3 is TGTGCCAGCAGCTTAGGTCAGGGGCTCGTCAATCAGCCCCAGCATTTT. It translates to CASSLGQGLVNQPQHF.

This clonotype was recorded a few times. The chain carries TRBV4-3 and TRBJ2-1; TRBD1 matches at 9 bases. The CDR3 covers 14 residues. Germline V CDR1 and CDR2: LGHNA, YSLEER. V lost 6 bases, J lost 8 bases, and 8 bases stayed unmatched. In nucleotides, the CDR3 is TGCGCCAGCAGTCTACAGGGGGCTCGGGATGAGCAGTTCTTC. It specifies CASSLQGARDEQFF.

This clonotype was detected many times. The chain is built from TRBV6-5 and TRBJ1-1; a possible D gene is TRBD1 (6 bases). The CDR3 contains 14 residues. Trimming took off 0 bases at V and 10 bases at J, with 15 bases between the two ends. Germline CDR1 MNHEY, CDR2 SVGAGI. The CDR3 sequence is CASSYSRGKTAAFF. Here the CDR3 DNA reads TGTGCCAGCAGTTACTCGAGGGGGAAGACGGCAGCTTTCTTT.

This chain uses TRBV6-2 or TRBV6-3 with TRBJ2-7, with a possible D match to TRBD1 (6 bases). CDR3 length: 14 residues. Per germline, CDR1 MNHEY and CDR2 SVGEGT. V was trimmed by 2 bases and J by 7 bases, leaving 15 bases between them. CDR3 region: CASSYGTNIGEQYF. Written as DNA, the CDR3 is TGTGCCAGCAGTTACGGGACAAACATCGGGGAGCAGTACTTC.

This clonotype was counted many times. The gene calls are TRBV19 and TRBJ1-5, with D perhaps matching TRBD1 (5 bases). The V gene's germline CDR1 is LNHDA and CDR2 SQIVND (reference sequence). The CDR3 is 15 residues long. The V end was cut by 3 bases, the J end by 3 bases, with 12 bases between. The CDR3 DNA sequence: TGTGCCAGTAGTATTGAGGACATTTTCAATCAGCCCCAGCATTTT. Encoded protein: CASSIEDIFNQPQHF.

This clonotype came up many times. The chain couples TRBV25-1 to TRBJ2-1; D uncertain. Germline CDR1 and CDR2: MGHDK and SYGVNS. Deletions cut 0 bases from V and 6 bases from J, with 6 bases between. This CDR3 contains 13 residues. The CDR3 sequence is CASSEYQGNEQFF. DNA for the CDR3: TGTGCCAGCAGTGAATACCAAGGCAATGAGCAGTTCTTC.

There are a few counts of this clonotype. The chain links TRBV20-1 to TRBJ2-7; D unclear. The V end was cut by 1 base, the J end by 2 bases, with 9 bases between. Germline values: CDR1 DFQATT, CDR2 SNEGSKA (reference sequence). The CDR3 consists of 13 residues. CDR3 residues: CSARVLSPYEQYF. The DNA of the CDR3 is TGCAGTGCTAGAGTCCTAAGCCCCTACGAGCAGTACTTC.

This chain uses TRBV5-1 with TRBJ1-3, with D unresolved. The CDR3 is 12 residues long. The V end was cut by 8 bases, the J end by 0 bases, with 6 bases between. The germline gives CDR1 SGHRS, CDR2 YFSETQ. The CDR3 DNA is TGCGCCAGTCAGAGCTCTGGAAACACCATATATTTT. It is translated as CASQSSGNTIYF.